This TCR beta chain was recorded in a study of OX40 agonist ivuxolimab in advanced cancers. On this clone itself: The target antigen is unknown.

Notes on the study in general: On average, CD8+ T cells had more expanded clones than CD4+.

TCRdb's copy holds only in-frame clones and misses some; the assay was immunoSEQ multiplex PCR. This sample carries 20,000 to 25,000 clones, approximately 90% of them seen once, and the ten largest clones take over 50%. The CDR3 covers 15 residues. The V end lost 3 bases, the J end lost 0 bases, and 12 bases lay between the germline ends. Germline-derived CDR1 and CDR2 are SGHNT and YENEEA. The receptor's source is an adult with an advanced solid tumor such as melanoma, head and neck, liver or kidney cancer. The gene calls are TRBV11-3 and TRBJ2-7; a weak D match, TRBD1 (6 bases). The sample consisted of CD4+ or CD8+ T cells sorted from blood, taken in a trial of the OX40 agonist ivuxolimab. The CDR3 is CASSFTTGHSYEQYF. For the CDR3, the DNA is TGTGCCAGCAGCTTTACGACGGGACACTCCTACGAGCAGTACTTC.